This TCR beta chain was observed in a study of cytomegalovirus exposure and HLA in healthy donors. Repertoires were generated with immunoSEQ multiplex PCR, while TCRdb's copy carries only in-frame clones and drops some. Found here are about 74,000 clones, 94% of them singletons; the top ten hold 1.5% to 2%. Worth noting for this clone: Its antigen remains unidentified.

Germline V gives CDR1 LNHDA, CDR2 SQIVND (reference sequence). Trimming stripped 0 bases from V and 1 base from J, with 12 bases between. The CDR3 is 16 amino acids. General study points: Cytomegalovirus-associated status was assigned to 150 or so TCR beta chains.

The source of this sequence is a woman between 18 and 30 years old in good health and CMV-seropositive. The V gene is TRBV19, the J gene TRBJ1-1; a possible D gene is TRBD1 (5 bases). The sequencing input was PBMCs. This CDR3 reads CASSIDVGRENTEAFF. CDR3 in DNA: TGTGCCAGTAGTATAGATGTAGGCAGGGAGAACACTGAAGCTTTCTTT.